This T cell receptor beta chain was sequenced during a study of blood T cell repertoires in COVID-19. The wider study: Samples taken during acute and convalescent COVID-19 were collected in the United States, Italy and Spain. T cells, B-cell-depleted T cells, or PBMCs provided the cDNA or gDNA that served as material.

As handled by the study authors: Nucleated cell number was recorded as an estimate derived from reference gene primer amplification. The protocol was immunoSEQ multiplex PCR, while the TCRdb copy is restricted to in-frame clones and leaves out a portion. The V and J calls and clone size are taken from that table; D and trimming were inferred from the DNA. Of about 200,000 clones listed, approximately 88% are singletons. Specimen: peripheral blood. This sequence was found in a man aged 40-50 years with acute or convalescent COVID-19.

In DNA, the CDR3 is TGTGCCAGTAGTAGCCTAAGAATCACAGATACGCAGTATTTT. It is translated as CASSSLRITDTQYF. The chain has TRBV19 and TRBJ2-3; D is unresolved. V shed 4 bases and J shed 2 bases, with 10 bases lying between them. From germline, CDR1 is LNHDA and CDR2 SQIVND (reference sequence). The CDR3 runs to 14 residues.